These T cell receptor beta chains were read from a single sample in a study of neurological immune-mediated disorders. Each CDR3 protein is one row after TCRdb ran MiXCR on the 5' RACE reads. The profile shows tens of thousands of distinct CDR3 sequences, about 14% of them singletons. The material sequenced was PBMCs. The receptor set was obtained from a woman between 50 and 59 years old in good health. Each CDR3 is given with its conserved first and last residue. Fields, in order: J gene, D gene, clone size, V gene, CDR3 DNA, CDR3 protein. The D gene is left open where the match is weak. Only part of the rows carry a size: once, few, many, or a class if the clone is expanded.

TRBJ1-5 | NA | NA | TRBV5-1 | TGCGCCAGCAGCCGGGACGGCGCCAATCAGCCCCAGCATTTT | CASSRDGANQPQHF
TRBJ2-1 | TRBD2 | few | TRBV7-3 | TGTGCCAGCAGCCCCGGGACTAGCGTCAATGAGCAGTTCTTC | CASSPGTSVNEQFF
TRBJ1-2 | NA | many | TRBV12-3/TRBV12-4 | TGTGCCAGCAGTACCGCTAACTATGGCTACACCTTC | CASSTANYGYTF
TRBJ2-3 | NA | many | TRBV21-1 | TGTGCCAGCAGCAAGTGGGGGCAGGCTAGCACAGATACGCAGTATTTT | CASSKWGQASTDTQYF
TRBJ1-2 | TRBD1 | many | TRBV5-5 | TGTGCCAGCAGCCGAAGTATAGGGACAGGGGATGGCTACACCTTC | CASSRSIGTGDGYTF
TRBJ2-6 | NA | many | TRBV6-2/TRBV6-3 | TGTGCCAGCAGTTCTACAGGGACTGGGGCCAACGTCCTGACTTTC | CASSSTGTGANVLTF
TRBJ2-2 | NA | few | TRBV28 | TGTGCCAGCAGTTTGTGGGGGAACACCGGGGAGCTGTTTTTT | CASSLWGNTGELFF
TRBJ1-4 | TRBD1 | many | TRBV28 | TGTGCCAGCAGTTTGCCCTGGGACAGGGGGCGAAGGGAAAAACTGTTTTTT | CASSLPWDRGRREKLFF
TRBJ2-7 | TRBD2 | many | TRBV6-5 | TGTGCCAGCAGTTACCAGGCTAGCGGGGCCAACTCCTACGAGCAGTACTTC | CASSYQASGANSYEQYF
TRBJ1-1 | NA | many | TRBV27 | TGTGCCAGCAGTAGGCCAGGGGACCCGATGAACACTGAAGCTTTCTTT | CASSRPGDPMNTEAFF
TRBJ1-1 | NA | many | TRBV3-1 | TGTGCCAGCAGCCAAGTCTCGGGCACTGAAGCTTTCTTT | CASSQVSGTEAFF
TRBJ2-7 | NA | many | TRBV3-1 | TGTGCCAGCAGCCAAGATATCGTCCGGGCCCAGTACTTC | CASSQDIVRAQYF
TRBJ1-2 | NA | NA | TRBV7-8 | TGTGCCAGCAGCTTACTTCAACAGGTTTACTATGGCTACACCTTC | CASSLLQQVYYGYTF